The 26 T cell receptor beta chains below were found in one sample sequenced in a study of T cells in Graves' hyperthyroidism and ophthalmopathy. Authors of the study amplified TCR beta CDR3 regions from RNA transcripts. A set of HTBI primers served as the primers for a first-round RT-PCR of the TCR CDR3. TCRdb recomputed calls from the multiplex PCR reads with MiXCR, one row per CDR3 protein. The profile covers approximately 530,000 distinct CDR3 sequences, with roughly 21% appearing a single time and 47% taken by the ten largest. What was sequenced was blood. These receptors all stem from a man aged 40-55 years with Graves' ophthalmopathy.

The chain recombines TRBV6-1 with TRBJ1-5; D gene ambiguous. V lost 1 base and J lost 4, with 5 bases in between. The CDR3 runs to 13 residues. Germline V lookup: CDR1 MNHNS, CDR2 SASEGT. The CDR3 coding sequence is TGTGCCAGCAGTGAAGTCAGAAATCAGCCCCAGCATTTT. Encoded protein: CASSEVRNQPQHF.

This clonotype was seen repeatedly, ten times or more. The chain recombines TRBV2 with TRBJ2-2; either TRBD1 or TRBD2 may fit D (6 bases each). V gave up 6 bases and J gave up 4 bases, with 15 bases separating them. This CDR3 has 15 residues. Germline lookup yields CDR1 SNHLY and CDR2 FYNNEI. CDR3 in DNA: TGTGCCAGCAGGGGGGGCGGACAGCTCACCGGGGAGCTGTTTTTT. It codes for CASRGGGQLTGELFF.

In this sample, this clonotype turned up a few times. The chain employs TRBV30 and TRBJ2-1; 12 positions agree with TRBD2. J was trimmed by 2 bases and V by 7 bases; bases with no gene match: 6. The CDR3 consists of 15 residues. In germline, CDR1 is GTSNPN, CDR2 SVGIG (reference sequence). CDR3 amino acids: CASAPSGGAYNEQFF. CDR3 nucleotide sequence: TGTGCCTCAGCCCCTAGCGGGGGGGCCTACAATGAGCAGTTCTTC.

This clonotype was counted between two and nine times. The rearrangement uses TRBV13 and TRBJ2-3, with 7 bases aligning to TRBD2. The CDR3 is 15 residues long. Germline CDR1 and CDR2: PRHDT and FYEKMQ (reference sequence). V lost 6 bases to trimming and J lost 0 bases; unmatched junction nucleotides: 6. The CDR3 coding sequence is TGTGCCAGCAGACCGAGGGACTACAGCACAGATACGCAGTATTTT. Protein: CASRPRDYSTDTQYF.

The chain uses TRBV29-1 and TRBJ1-2; D is uncertain. CDR3 length: 11 residues. Germline V CDR1 and CDR2: SQVTM, ANQGSEA. V lost 4 bases and J 2 bases, leaving 5 bases between the germline ends. The CDR3 here is CSVADNYGYTF. The CDR3 coding sequence is TGCAGCGTTGCCGACAACTATGGCTACACCTTC.

This clonotype was picked up a small number of times. This sequence joins TRBV4-3 and TRBJ2-2; the D is unclear. The CDR3 runs 14 residues. Germline V gives CDR1 LGHNA, CDR2 YSLEER. V was trimmed by 0 bases and J by 3 bases, leaving 5 bases between them. In DNA, the CDR3 is TGCGCCAGCAGCCAAGATCTGTACACCGGGGAGCTGTTTTTT. Protein product: CASSQDLYTGELFF.

The chain links TRBV20-1 to TRBJ1-6; no clear D gene. CDR3 size: 12 residues. Germline V lookup: CDR1 DFQATT, CDR2 SNEGSKA (reference sequence). V was clipped by 3 bases and J by 7 bases, with 7 bases between them. The CDR3 is CSARPVNSPLHF. The CDR3 DNA reads TGCAGTGCTAGGCCAGTCAATTCACCCCTCCACTTT.

There are a few counts of this clonotype. V gene TRBV28 combines with J gene TRBJ2-6; no definite D call. Trimming took 5 bases from V and 1 from J, leaving 18 bases between them. The length of the CDR3 is 18 residues. In germline, CDR1 is MDHEN, CDR2 SYDVKM. In nucleotides, the CDR3 is TGTGCCAGCAGTGGAAACGGACGACTCCTATCTGGGGCCAACGTCCTGACTTTC. Its translation: CASSGNGRLLSGANVLTF.

The sample holds a few counts of this clonotype. The J gene is TRBJ1-3, the V gene TRBV6-1, with TRBD1 as a possible D gene (6 bases). CDR3 length: 14 residues. Germline V gene sequence: CDR1 MNHNS, CDR2 SASEGT. Trimming removed 3 bases at V and 5 bases at J, with 11 bases between. CDR3 DNA: TGTGCCAGCAGTGAGTGGAGGGGGAGAAACACCATATATTTT. Protein: CASSEWRGRNTIYF.

In this sample, this clonotype turned up a few times. The chain uses TRBV12-3 or TRBV12-4 and TRBJ2-2, with D maybe TRBD1 (5 bases). Trimming shortened V by 4 bases and J by 0 bases, and 9 bases separated the two germline ends. The CDR3 length is 15 residues. CDR3 DNA: TGTGCCAGCAGTTCCCGACAGACGAACACCGGGGAGCTGTTTTTT. Residues: CASSSRQTNTGELFF.

This clonotype was counted between two and nine times. The chain carries TRBV5-1 and TRBJ1-5; D perhaps matches TRBD1 (5 bases). Trimming left V 4 bases short and J 10 bases short, with 15 bases between. The V gene's germline CDR1 is SGHRS and CDR2 YFSETQ. The CDR3 is 13 residues long. CDR3 region: CASSRDGLGPQHF. CDR3 in DNA: TGCGCCAGCAGCAGGGACGGCCTAGGACCCCAGCATTTT.

The chain links TRBV4-1 to TRBJ2-5; TRBD1 matches at 10 bases. The V gene end was trimmed by 1 base and the J gene end by 5 bases; junction bases not matched to a gene: 7. The CDR3 loop spans 16 amino acids. The germline CDR1 and CDR2 sequences are MGHRA and YSYEKL. CDR3 nucleotide sequence: TGCGCCAGCAGCCAAGCCCTGACAGGGGGCTTCGAGACCCAGTACTTC. This sequence encodes CASSQALTGGFETQYF.

With respect to this clonotype: A much more abundant neighbour one base away suggests this may be a read error. The chain employs TRBV12-3 or TRBV12-4 and TRBJ1-1, with D hard to call. The CDR3 totals 11 residues. With 7 bases removed from V and 4 bases from J, the gap between germline ends came to 7 bases. CDR3 nucleotide sequence: TGTGCCAGCATGGGCGGCACTGAAGCTTTCTTT. Translation: CASMGGTEAFF.

The chain employs TRBV7-8 and TRBJ1-6, with 11 bases aligning to TRBD1. This CDR3 has 16 amino acids. With V trimmed by 2 bases and J by 9 bases, 6 bases remained unmatched. CDR1 is SGHVS, CDR2 FQNEAQ, per germline. The CDR3 reads CASSLSGQGVRSPLHF. DNA for the CDR3: TGTGCCAGCAGCTTATCGGGACAGGGGGTGCGTTCACCCCTCCACTTT.

This chain uses TRBV19 with TRBJ2-7, with TRBD2 matching over 10 bases. The junction had 3 bases not matched to a gene; V was cut back by 2 bases and J by 5 bases. The germline gives CDR1 LNHDA, CDR2 SQIVND (reference sequence). The CDR3 consists of 14 residues. CDR3 protein: CASSIQAGGNEQYF. DNA of the CDR3: TGTGCCAGTAGTATACAAGCGGGGGGGAACGAGCAGTACTTC.

The CDR3, as DNA: TGTGCCAGCAGCGTAGGAACAGGGGGGGAGCAGTACTTC. Translation gives CASSVGTGGEQYF. This chain joins TRBV9 and TRBJ2-7; 8 bases line up with TRBD1. The CDR3 is 13 residues long. V gave up 0 bases and J gave up 7 bases; unmatched junction bases: 3. Germline V lookup: CDR1 SGDLS, CDR2 YYNGEE.

CDR3 sequence (DNA): TGTGCCAGCAGCACCGGAAGCGGGGGGGCAAAAGATACGCAGTATTTT. Amino acids: CASSTGSGGAKDTQYF. This chain uses TRBV7-2 with TRBJ2-3, with TRBD2 identical over 10 bases. V trimming: 5 bases; J trimming: 5 bases; junction bases outside the gene matches: 10. The germline CDR1 and CDR2 sequences are SGHTA and FQGNSA. The CDR3 extends over 16 amino acids.

In its sample, this clonotype was seen many times. CDR3 sequence (DNA): TGTGCCAGCACCTTAGCTGGCCAAAGCACAGATACGCAGTATTTT. This codes for CASTLAGQSTDTQYF. The chain carries TRBV6-2 or TRBV6-3 and TRBJ2-3; D unclear. Germline CDR1 is MNHEY and CDR2 is SVGEGT. The CDR3 runs to 15 residues. V gave up 7 bases and J gave up 0 bases, with 14 bases separating them.

This clonotype was seen a single time. A much larger clone differs from this one at a single base, so this may be a read error. V gene TRBV28 combines with J gene TRBJ2-3, with unresolved D. V lost 10 bases to trimming and J lost 5 bases, with 16 bases between them. CDR1 and CDR2 from the germline V gene are MDHEN and SYDVKM. The length of the CDR3 is 13 residues. The CDR3: CANSLLSGDTQYF. As DNA, the CDR3 is TGTGCCAACAGCCTGCTAAGTGGAGATACGCAGTATTTT. The full variable domain, completed using reference TRBV28 and TRBJ2-3, is DVKVTQSSRYLVKRTGEKVFLECVQDMDHENMFWYRQDPGLGLRLIYFSYDVKMKEKGDIPEGYSVSREKKERFSLILESASTNQTSMYLCANSLLSGDTQYFGPGTRLTVL.

This rearrangement joins TRBV3-1 to TRBJ1-2; D possibly corresponds to TRBD1 (6 bases). This CDR3 is 14 amino acids long. V gave up 0 bases and J gave up 5 bases, with 10 bases separating them. The germline CDR1 and CDR2 sequences are LGHDT and YNNKEL (reference sequence). This CDR3 reads CASSQDGGAYGYTF. The CDR3 DNA sequence: TGTGCCAGCAGCCAAGATGGGGGGGCATATGGCTACACCTTC. The complete variable domain, with remaining parts taken from reference TRBV3-1 and TRBJ1-2, reads DTAVSQTPKYLVTQMGNDKSIKCEQNLGHDTMYWYKQDSKKFLKIMFSYNNKELIINETVPNRFSPKSPDKAHLNLHINSLELGDSAVYFCASSQDGGAYGYTFGSGTRLTVV.

This clonotype was counted ten times or more. V and J are TRBV12-3 or TRBV12-4 and TRBJ2-1, with 13 bases that match TRBD2. The trim removed 6 bases at V and 4 bases at J, leaving 3 bases unmatched. The CDR3 spans 15 residues. CDR3 region: CASSLTSGGYNEQFF. In DNA form, the CDR3 reads TGTGCCAGCAGCCTGACTAGCGGGGGGTACAATGAGCAGTTCTTC.

The chain is built from TRBV7-9 and TRBJ2-1; D possibly corresponds to TRBD2 (6 bases). Germline CDR1 and CDR2: SEHNR and FQNEAQ (reference sequence). The CDR3 has 14 residues. V was shortened by 1 base and J by 8 bases, with 12 bases between the two germline ends. DNA for the CDR3: TGTGCCAGCAGCTTAGGACTAGAAACCCATGAGCAGTTCTTC. Translated: CASSLGLETHEQFF.

This clonotype was found many times. The chain carries TRBV20-1 and TRBJ2-3, with unresolved D. Between the trimmed V and J ends, which lost 0 bases and 5 bases, there was a span of 18 bases. The V gene's germline CDR1 is DFQATT and CDR2 SNEGSKA (reference sequence). The CDR3 consists of 16 residues. Here the CDR3 DNA reads TGCAGTGCTAGAGATCCTCTAGGGATTTTCGAAGATACGCAGTATTTT. It is translated as CSARDPLGIFEDTQYF.

This clonotype was counted at least ten times. This sequence joins TRBV3-1 and TRBJ1-2; D not resolved. The CDR3 has 14 residues. The V end lost 0 bases, the J end lost 5 bases, and 10 bases lay between the germline ends. Germline values: CDR1 LGHDT, CDR2 YNNKEL (reference sequence). CDR3 in amino acids: CASSQDEASYGYTF. For the CDR3, the DNA is TGTGCCAGCAGCCAAGACGAGGCCAGTTATGGCTACACCTTC.

This clonotype was found a few times. The chain recombines TRBV11-2 with TRBJ2-7, with D hard to call. The germline CDR1 and CDR2 sequences are SGHAT and FQNNGV. The CDR3 is 13 residues long. V shed 10 bases and J shed 2 bases, with 15 bases lying between them. The CDR3 DNA reads TGTGCCACTGGATACGAGACAACCTACGAGCAGTACTTC. Amino acids: CATGYETTYEQYF.

This clonotype was detected a few times. The rearrangement joins TRBV6-2 or TRBV6-3 to TRBJ1-2; D may be TRBD1 (6 bases). The germline CDR1 and CDR2 sequences are MNHEY and SVGEGT. V was pared by 0 bases and J by 6 bases, with 14 bases between. This CDR3 comprises 15 residues. CDR3: CASSYSSGTRNGYTF. CDR3 nucleotide sequence: TGTGCCAGCAGTTACTCTTCTGGGACAAGAAATGGCTACACCTTC.